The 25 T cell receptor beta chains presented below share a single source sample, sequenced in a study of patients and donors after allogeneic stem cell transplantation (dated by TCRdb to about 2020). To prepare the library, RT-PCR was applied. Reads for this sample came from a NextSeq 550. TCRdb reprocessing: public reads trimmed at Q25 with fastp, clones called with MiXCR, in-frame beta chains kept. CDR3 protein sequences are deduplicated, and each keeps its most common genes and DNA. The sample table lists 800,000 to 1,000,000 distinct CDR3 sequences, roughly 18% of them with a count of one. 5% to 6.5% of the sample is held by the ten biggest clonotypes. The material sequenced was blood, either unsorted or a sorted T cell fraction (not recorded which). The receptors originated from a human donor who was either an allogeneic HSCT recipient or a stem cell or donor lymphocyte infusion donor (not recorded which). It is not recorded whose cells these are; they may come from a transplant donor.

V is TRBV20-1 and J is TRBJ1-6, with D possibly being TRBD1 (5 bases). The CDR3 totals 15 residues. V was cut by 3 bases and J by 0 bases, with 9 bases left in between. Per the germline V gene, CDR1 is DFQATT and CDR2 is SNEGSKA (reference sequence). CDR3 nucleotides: TGCAGTGCTAGGACCAGGGACTCCTATAATTCACCCCTCCACTTT. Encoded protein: CSARTRDSYNSPLHF.

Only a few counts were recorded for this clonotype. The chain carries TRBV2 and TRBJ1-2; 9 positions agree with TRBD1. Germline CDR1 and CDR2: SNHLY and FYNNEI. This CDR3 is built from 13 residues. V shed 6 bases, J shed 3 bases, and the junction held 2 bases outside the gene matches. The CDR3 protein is CASRTGGDYGYTF. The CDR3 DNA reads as TGTGCCAGCAGAACAGGGGGCGACTATGGCTACACCTTC.

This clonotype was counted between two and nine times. DNA of the CDR3: TGCAGCGTTGAAGTGGGGCGCACAGATACGCAGTATTTT. Amino acids: CSVEVGRTDTQYF. The chain is built from TRBV29-1 and TRBJ2-3; weak D call: TRBD1 (5 bases). The CDR3 length is 13 residues. CDR1 SQVTM and CDR2 ANQGSEA come from the germline V gene. Trimming pared 1 base from V and 1 base from J, leaving 6 bases between.

The CDR3 nucleotides are TGCGCCAGCAGCGCTCCGACTAGCGGGGTTGATGAGCAGTTCTTC. Protein sequence: CASSAPTSGVDEQFF. The chain links TRBV5-1 to TRBJ2-1; TRBD2 matches at 11 bases. CDR1 is SGHRS and CDR2 is YFSETQ in the germline V gene. V was pared by 4 bases and J by 8 bases, with 8 bases of the junction left unmatched. The CDR3 totals 15 residues.

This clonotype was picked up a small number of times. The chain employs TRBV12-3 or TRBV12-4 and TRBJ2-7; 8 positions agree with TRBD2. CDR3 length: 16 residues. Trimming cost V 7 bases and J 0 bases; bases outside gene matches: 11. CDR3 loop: CASNTTERECSYEQYF. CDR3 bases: TGTGCCAGCAATACGACGGAGCGGGAGTGCTCCTACGAGCAGTACTTC.

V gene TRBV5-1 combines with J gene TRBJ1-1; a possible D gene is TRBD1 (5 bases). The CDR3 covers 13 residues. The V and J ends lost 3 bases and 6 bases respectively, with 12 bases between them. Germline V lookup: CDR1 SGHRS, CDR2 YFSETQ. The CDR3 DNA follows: TGCGCCAGCAGCTCGGCAGGGATCTCTGAAGCTTTCTTT. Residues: CASSSAGISEAFF.

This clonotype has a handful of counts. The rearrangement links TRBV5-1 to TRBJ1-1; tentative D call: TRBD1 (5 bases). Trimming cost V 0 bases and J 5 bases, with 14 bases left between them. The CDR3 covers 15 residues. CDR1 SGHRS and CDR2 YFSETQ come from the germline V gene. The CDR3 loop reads CASSLVVREGTEAFF. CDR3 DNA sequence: TGCGCCAGCAGCTTGGTTGTCAGGGAGGGGACTGAAGCTTTCTTT.

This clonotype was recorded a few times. The CDR3 DNA reads TGTGCCAGCAGCTTAAAACCCGGGCCCACAGATACGCAGTATTTT. It specifies CASSLKPGPTDTQYF. The chain carries TRBV7-2 and TRBJ2-3; D ambiguous. Germline values: CDR1 SGHTA, CDR2 FQGNSA. CDR3 length: 15 residues. V was pared by 2 bases and J by 2 bases, with 11 bases between. Supplemented by reference TRBV7-2 and TRBJ2-3, the full variable domain reads GAGVSQSPSNKVTEKGKDVELRCDPISGHTALYWYRQSLGQGLEFLIYFQGNSAPDKSGLPSDRFSAERTGGSVSTLTIQRTQQEDSAVYLCASSLKPGPTDTQYFGPGTRLTVL.

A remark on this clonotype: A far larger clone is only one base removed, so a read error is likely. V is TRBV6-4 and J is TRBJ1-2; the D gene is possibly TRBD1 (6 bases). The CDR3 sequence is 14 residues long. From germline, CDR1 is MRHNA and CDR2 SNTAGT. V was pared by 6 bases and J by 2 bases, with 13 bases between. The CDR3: CASSPGTRNYGYTF. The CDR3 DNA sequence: TGTGCCAGCAGCCCCGGGACAAGGAACTATGGCTACACCTTC.

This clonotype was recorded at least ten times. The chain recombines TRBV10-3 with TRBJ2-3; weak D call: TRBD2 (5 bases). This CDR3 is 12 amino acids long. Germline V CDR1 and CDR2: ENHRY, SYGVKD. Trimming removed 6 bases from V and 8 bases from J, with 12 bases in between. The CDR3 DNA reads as TGTGCCATCAGGGACGGTGGGAGTACGCAGTATTTT. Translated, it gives CAIRDGGSTQYF.

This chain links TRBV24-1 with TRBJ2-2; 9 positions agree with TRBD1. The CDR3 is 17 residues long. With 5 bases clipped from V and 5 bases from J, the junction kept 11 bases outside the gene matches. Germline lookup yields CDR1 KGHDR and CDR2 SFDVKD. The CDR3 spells CATSALQGAPETGELFF. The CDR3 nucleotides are TGTGCCACCAGTGCCTTACAGGGGGCGCCGGAAACCGGGGAGCTGTTTTTT.

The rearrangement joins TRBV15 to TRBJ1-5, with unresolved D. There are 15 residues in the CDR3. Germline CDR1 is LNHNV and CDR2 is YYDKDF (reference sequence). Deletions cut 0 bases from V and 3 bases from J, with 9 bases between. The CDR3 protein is CATSRDEQFNQPQHF. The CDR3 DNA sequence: TGTGCCACCAGCAGAGATGAACAGTTCAATCAGCCCCAGCATTTT.

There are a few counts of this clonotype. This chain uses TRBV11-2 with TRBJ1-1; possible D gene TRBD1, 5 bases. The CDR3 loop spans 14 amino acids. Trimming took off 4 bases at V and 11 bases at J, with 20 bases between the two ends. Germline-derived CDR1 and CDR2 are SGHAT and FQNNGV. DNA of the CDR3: TGTGCCAGCAGCTCCCGGGACCGGGAAAACAGGGCTTTCTTT. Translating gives CASSSRDRENRAFF.

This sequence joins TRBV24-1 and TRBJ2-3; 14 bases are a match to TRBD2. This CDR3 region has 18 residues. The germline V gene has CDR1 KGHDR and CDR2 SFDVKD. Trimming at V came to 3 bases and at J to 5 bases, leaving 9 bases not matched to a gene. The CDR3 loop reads CATSDATGTSGREDTQYF. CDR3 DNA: TGTGCCACCAGTGATGCCACAGGGACTAGCGGGAGAGAAGATACGCAGTATTTT.

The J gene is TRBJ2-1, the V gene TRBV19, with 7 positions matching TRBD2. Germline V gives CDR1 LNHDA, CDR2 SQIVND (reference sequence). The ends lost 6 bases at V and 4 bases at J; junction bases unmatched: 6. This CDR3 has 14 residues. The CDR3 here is CASSHRGEYNEQFF. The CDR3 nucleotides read TGTGCCAGTAGCCACCGGGGGGAATACAATGAGCAGTTCTTC.

CDR3 nucleotides: TGTGCCAGCAGCCAACGGACAGGGGTTCGGGGAGACACTGAAGCTTTCTTT. It codes for CASSQRTGVRGDTEAFF. This sequence joins TRBV14 and TRBJ1-1, with 9 bases lining up with TRBD1. CDR3 size: 17 residues. V gave up 2 bases and J gave up 3 bases; unmatched junction bases: 10. From germline, CDR1 is SGHDN and CDR2 FVKESK.

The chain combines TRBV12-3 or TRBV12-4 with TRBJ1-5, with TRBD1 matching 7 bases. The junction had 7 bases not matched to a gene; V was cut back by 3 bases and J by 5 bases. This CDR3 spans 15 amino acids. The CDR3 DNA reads TGTGCCAGCAGTTTGGGGCAGGGGGTTCATCAGCCCCAGCATTTT. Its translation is CASSLGQGVHQPQHF.

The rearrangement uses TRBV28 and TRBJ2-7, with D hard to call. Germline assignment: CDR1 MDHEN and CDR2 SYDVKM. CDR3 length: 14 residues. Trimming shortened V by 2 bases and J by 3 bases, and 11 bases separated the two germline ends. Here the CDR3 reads CASSLVIRYYEQYF. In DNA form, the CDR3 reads TGTGCCAGCAGTTTAGTGATCAGGTACTACGAGCAGTACTTC.

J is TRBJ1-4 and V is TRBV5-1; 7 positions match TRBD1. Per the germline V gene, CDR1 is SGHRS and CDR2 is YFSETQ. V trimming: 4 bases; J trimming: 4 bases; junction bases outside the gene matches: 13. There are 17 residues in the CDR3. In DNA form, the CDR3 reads TGCGCCAGCAGCGATCTTCGGGACAGTAGCTTTAATGAAAAACTGTTTTTT. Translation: CASSDLRDSSFNEKLFF.

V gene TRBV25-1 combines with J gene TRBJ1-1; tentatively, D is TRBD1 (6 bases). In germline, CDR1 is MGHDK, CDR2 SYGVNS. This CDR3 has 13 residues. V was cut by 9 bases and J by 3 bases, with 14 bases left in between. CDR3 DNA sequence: TGTGCCAGTGGAATACAGGGACACACTGAAGCTTTCTTT. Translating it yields CASGIQGHTEAFF.

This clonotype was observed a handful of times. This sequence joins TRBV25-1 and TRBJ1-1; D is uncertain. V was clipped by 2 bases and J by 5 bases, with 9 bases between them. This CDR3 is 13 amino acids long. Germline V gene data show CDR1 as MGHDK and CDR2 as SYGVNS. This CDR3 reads CASSEVGRTEAFF. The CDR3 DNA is TGTGCCAGCAGTGAAGTCGGGAGGACTGAAGCTTTCTTT.

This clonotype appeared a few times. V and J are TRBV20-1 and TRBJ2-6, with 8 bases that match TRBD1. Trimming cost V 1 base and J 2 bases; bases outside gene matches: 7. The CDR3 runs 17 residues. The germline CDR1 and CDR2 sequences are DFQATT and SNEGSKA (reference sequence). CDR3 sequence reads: CSARGLGRGPGANVLTF. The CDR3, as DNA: TGCAGTGCTAGAGGGCTAGGCAGGGGGCCTGGGGCCAACGTCCTGACTTTC.

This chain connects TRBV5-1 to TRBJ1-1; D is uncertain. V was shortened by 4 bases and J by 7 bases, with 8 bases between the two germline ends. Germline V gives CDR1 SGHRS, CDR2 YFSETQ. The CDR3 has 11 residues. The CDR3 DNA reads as TGCGCCAGCAGCACGGATATTGAAGCTTTCTTT. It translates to CASSTDIEAFF.

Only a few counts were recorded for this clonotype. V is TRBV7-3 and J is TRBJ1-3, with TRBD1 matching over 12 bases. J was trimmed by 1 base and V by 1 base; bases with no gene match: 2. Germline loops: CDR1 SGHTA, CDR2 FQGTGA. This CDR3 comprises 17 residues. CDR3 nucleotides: TGTGCCAGCAGCTTAATGGGACAGGGGGCATCTGGAAACACCATATATTTT. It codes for CASSLMGQGASGNTIYF.

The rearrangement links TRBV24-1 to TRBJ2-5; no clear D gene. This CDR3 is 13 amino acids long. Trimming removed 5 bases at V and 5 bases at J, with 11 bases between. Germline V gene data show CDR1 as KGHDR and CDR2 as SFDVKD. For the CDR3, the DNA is TGTGCCACCAGTGGCAACCCGCGGGAGACCCAGTACTTC. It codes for CATSGNPRETQYF.